The clone carrying this T cell receptor (beta chain) turned up a few times. TCRdb's table, derived via immunoSEQ multiplex PCR, lists solely in-frame clones and lacks some. The data hold approximately 20,000 clones, with roughly 85% observed a single time. This entry comes from a study of blood T cell repertoires in COVID-19. Study-wide context: Samples taken during acute and convalescent COVID-19 were collected in the United States, Italy and Spain. The analysed material was cDNA or gDNA that came from T cells, B-cell-depleted T cells, or PBMCs.

The CDR3 loop spans 14 amino acids. Trimming removed 4 bases from V and 0 bases from J, with 11 bases in between. Germline V CDR1 and CDR2: SQVTM, ANQGSEA. The material sequenced was peripheral blood. This sequence originates from a man aged 80 or over with acute or convalescent COVID-19. The rearrangement uses TRBV29-1 and TRBJ2-3; D call uncertain. CDR3 sequence: CSVAVGASTDTQYF. The CDR3, as DNA: TGCAGCGTTGCGGTGGGCGCTAGCACAGATACGCAGTATTTT.